This T cell receptor beta chain stems from a study of technical replicates of blood from several donors. There are 15 residues in the CDR3. J was trimmed by 4 bases and V by 0 bases; bases with no gene match: 6. Germline CDR1 SGHTS, CDR2 YDEGEE. Generated by immunoSEQ multiplex PCR, the TCRdb table keeps only in-frame clones and is missing some. The sample records approximately 74,000 clones, nearly 98% being singletons. This TCR was sampled from a human donor in good health. Sequenced material: T cells isolated from PBMCs. The chain couples TRBV5-8 to TRBJ2-7; 8 nucleotides agree with TRBD1. This chain's CDR3 is CASSLDAGGLYEQYF. CDR3 coding DNA: TGTGCCAGCAGCTTGGATGCAGGGGGCTTGTACGAGCAGTACTTC.